These 21 T cell receptor beta chains share one sample of origin, sequenced in a study of T cell changes during pregnancy in multiple sclerosis. TCRdb keeps only in-frame clones here, not all; method: immunoSEQ multiplex PCR. The sample consists of some 110,000 clones, more than 85% of them appearing once. The sequences come from peripheral blood, collected in the third trimester of pregnancy. Every receptor here comes from a female donor with multiple sclerosis, enrolled in a pregnancy study.

J is TRBJ2-2 and V is TRBV27, with a tentative D call TRBD2 (5 bases). The germline V and J ends were trimmed by 3 bases and 6 bases, with 17 bases remaining between them. CDR1 and CDR2 from the germline V gene are MNHEY and SMNVEV (reference sequence). The CDR3 runs to 16 residues. CDR3 sequence (DNA): TGTGCCAGCAGTTTTGAGGCGCGGGTGCAATCCGGGGAGCTGTTTTTT. Encoded protein: CASSFEARVQSGELFF.

This clone appeared once. The rearrangement joins TRBV7-3 to TRBJ2-7, with D possibly matching TRBD1 (5 bases). Trimming shortened V by 0 bases and J by 5 bases, and 11 bases separated the two germline ends. Germline V gives CDR1 SGHTA, CDR2 FQGTGA. The CDR3 covers 14 residues. The CDR3 nucleotides are TGTGCCAGCAGCTTAACGGCAGGGTCCCACGAGCAGTACTTC. Translation gives CASSLTAGSHEQYF.

The genes are TRBV19 and TRBJ1-2; D gene ambiguous. Trimming pared 0 bases from V and 4 bases from J, leaving 6 bases between. The CDR3 sequence is 13 residues long. Germline lookup yields CDR1 LNHDA and CDR2 SQIVND (reference sequence). DNA for the CDR3: TGTGCCAGTAGTATAGACGCCAGCTATGGCTACACCTTC. Its translation: CASSIDASYGYTF.

This chain joins TRBV28 and TRBJ1-5; a weak D match, TRBD1 (5 bases). Trimming stripped 5 bases from V and 5 bases from J, with 10 bases between. This CDR3 has 13 residues. Germline-derived CDR1 and CDR2 are MDHEN and SYDVKM. CDR3 DNA: TGTGCCAGCAGTCGAGGAGGGGATCAGCCCCAGCATTTT. Translated: CASSRGGDQPQHF.

The chain couples TRBV28 to TRBJ2-1, with TRBD2 matching over 7 bases. Trimming cost V 5 bases and J 5 bases; bases outside gene matches: 9. The CDR3 extends over 15 amino acids. The germline gives CDR1 MDHEN, CDR2 SYDVKM. The CDR3 DNA reads TGTGCCAGCAGTGTACCAGGACTAGATGACAATGAGCAGTTCTTC. Translation gives CASSVPGLDDNEQFF.

V gene TRBV7-2 combines with J gene TRBJ2-3; TRBD2 agrees at 10 bases. Germline V gives CDR1 SGHTA, CDR2 FQGNSA. Trimming took 1 base from V and 4 from J; bases not matched to a gene: 5. The CDR3 sequence is 16 residues long. CDR3 in amino acids: CASSLGSGGAPDTQYF. In DNA, the CDR3 is TGTGCCAGCAGCTTAGGCAGCGGGGGGGCCCCAGATACGCAGTATTTT.

This sequence joins TRBV6-5 and TRBJ2-2; no clear D gene. V lost 6 bases and J lost 3, with 8 bases in between. Germline V gene data show CDR1 as MNHEY and CDR2 as SVGAGI. CDR3 size: 13 residues. Here the CDR3 reads CASSRGDTGELFF. The CDR3 nucleotides are TGTGCCAGCAGCCGAGGTGACACCGGGGAGCTGTTTTTT.

The chain combines TRBV9 with TRBJ2-3; 12 bases line up with TRBD2. The CDR3 spans 18 residues. The germline V gene encodes CDR1 SGDLS and CDR2 YYNGEE. V trimming: 4 bases; J trimming: 3 bases; junction bases outside the gene matches: 12. The CDR3 DNA follows: TGTGCCAGCAGCACCCCCTCCCGGACTAGCGGGATGACAGATACGCAGTATTTT. Translation gives CASSTPSRTSGMTDTQYF.

The CDR3 sequence is CSVYPPGGPIGFF. CDR3 sequence (DNA): TGCAGCGTCTACCCACCCGGGGGGCCTATAGGGTTCTTC. J is TRBJ2-1 and V is TRBV29-1; D may be TRBD2 (7 bases). With 6 bases removed from V and 15 bases from J, the gap between germline ends came to 24 bases. Germline V CDR1 and CDR2: SQVTM, ANQGSEA. The CDR3 runs to 13 residues.

The sample holds one count of this clone. V and J are TRBV9 and TRBJ2-5; 10 bases align to TRBD2. The CDR3 runs to 16 residues. The germline gives CDR1 SGDLS, CDR2 YYNGEE. V lost 0 bases to trimming and J lost 5 bases; unmatched junction nucleotides: 7. CDR3 nucleotide sequence: TGTGCCAGCAGCGTAGATCTAGCGGGAGTTGTTGAGACCCAGTACTTC. Amino acids: CASSVDLAGVVETQYF. Drawing the rest from reference TRBV9 and TRBJ2-5, the complete variable domain is DSGVTQTPKHLITATGQRVTLRCSPRSGDLSVYWYQQSLDQGLQFLIQYYNGEERAKGNILERFSAQQFPDLHSELNLSSLELGDSALYFCASSVDLAGVVETQYFGPGTRLLVL.

This clone was recorded once. V and J are TRBV27 and TRBJ2-3, with D possibly matching TRBD2 (6 bases). Trimming removed 2 bases from V and 1 base from J, with 10 bases in between. The CDR3 loop spans 15 amino acids. CDR1 MNHEY and CDR2 SMNVEV come from the germline V gene (reference sequence). The CDR3 sequence is CASSLGGTGTDTQYF. CDR3 sequence (DNA): TGTGCCAGCAGTTTAGGGGGGACGGGCACAGATACGCAGTATTTT.

The CDR3 nucleotides read TGTGCCAGCAGCCGAGGTGGGGGCCAGGGAAGAAATCAGCCCCAGCATTTT. This codes for CASSRGGGQGRNQPQHF. The chain is built from TRBV7-2 and TRBJ1-5, with D possibly TRBD1 on 6 matching bases. CDR3 length equals 17 residues. Trimming removed 5 bases at V and 4 bases at J, with 21 bases between. Germline-derived CDR1 and CDR2 are SGHTA and FQGNSA. Full variable domain (missing parts from reference TRBV7-2 and TRBJ1-5): GAGVSQSPSNKVTEKGKDVELRCDPISGHTALYWYRQSLGQGLEFLIYFQGNSAPDKSGLPSDRFSAERTGGSVSTLTIQRTQQEDSAVYLCASSRGGGQGRNQPQHFGDGTRLSIL.

J is TRBJ1-1 and V is TRBV7-9; perhaps TRBD1 as D (6 bases). This CDR3 has 17 residues. Germline values: CDR1 SEHNR, CDR2 FQNEAQ (reference sequence). V lost 1 base and J lost 1, with 16 bases in between. This CDR3 is CASSLGTLGTRNTEAFF. DNA of the CDR3: TGTGCCAGCAGCTTAGGGACGCTAGGGACAAGGAACACTGAAGCTTTCTTT.

This chain connects TRBV7-3 to TRBJ1-2; D not resolved. V gave up 1 base and J gave up 6 bases, with 18 bases separating them. Germline loops: CDR1 SGHTA, CDR2 FQGTGA. This CDR3 contains 16 residues. Written as DNA, the CDR3 is TGTGCCAGCAGCTTAAGGGCGGGAGAGAGGTCTAATGGCTACACCTTC. It yields the protein CASSLRAGERSNGYTF.

The chain couples TRBV13 to TRBJ2-3; 8 bases map to TRBD1. Looked up from germline, CDR1 is PRHDT and CDR2 is FYEKMQ (reference sequence). Trimming removed 5 bases from V and 5 bases from J; junction bases left unmatched: 12. The CDR3 consists of 16 residues. The CDR3 DNA is TGTGCCAGCAGCCTTGGGGCGACAGGGGCAAAAGATACGCAGTATTTT. It is translated as CASSLGATGAKDTQYF.

Comment on this clone: Germline is not matched at one junction end, which may reflect a read error. V is TRBV20-1 and J is TRBJ2-4; 10 nucleotides agree with TRBD1. Per germline, CDR1 DFQATT and CDR2 SNEGSKA (reference sequence). This CDR3 has 11 residues. This CDR3 reads CSARAPGQGNF. The DNA for the CDR3 is TGCAGTGCTAGGGCCCCGGGACAGGGGAACTTC.

The chain combines TRBV21-1 with TRBJ1-1; TRBD1, the D gene given by the table, was not confirmed from the DNA. TRBV21-1 is annotated as a pseudogene. This CDR3 comprises 13 residues. CDR3: CASITREGAEAFF. The CDR3 DNA reads as TGTGCCAGCATAACAAGGGAAGGGGCTGAAGCTTTCTTT.

V usage is TRBV7-7 and J usage is TRBJ2-1; weak D call: TRBD2 (6 bases). In germline, CDR1 is SSHAT, CDR2 FNYEAQ (reference sequence). The V end lost 4 bases, the J end lost 0 bases, and 22 bases lay between the germline ends. The CDR3 runs to 19 residues. The CDR3 coding sequence is TGTGCCAGCAGCTCCGGCAGAGGGACTCCCGATTTCTCCTACAATGAGCAGTTCTTC. Protein product: CASSSGRGTPDFSYNEQFF.

J is TRBJ1-5 and V is TRBV19; possible D gene TRBD1, 5 bases. The CDR3 has 15 amino acids. With 2 bases removed from V and 1 base from J, the gap between germline ends came to 9 bases. Germline V lookup: CDR1 LNHDA, CDR2 SQIVND (reference sequence). The chain's CDR3 is CASSIMGGSNQPQHF. DNA of the CDR3: TGTGCCAGTAGTATAATGGGGGGGAGCAATCAGCCCCAGCATTTT.

The chain uses TRBV6-1 and TRBJ2-1; possibly TRBD2 for D (6 bases). Germline V gene lookup returns CDR1 MNHNS and CDR2 SASEGT. This CDR3 is built from 17 residues. Deletions cut 1 base from V and 1 base from J, with 14 bases between. Written as DNA, the CDR3 is TGTGCCAGCAGTGAAGATTGGAGGAGCGGGTCCTACAATGAGCAGTTCTTC. Translation: CASSEDWRSGSYNEQFF.

The J gene is TRBJ2-1, the V gene TRBV6-6; 16 nucleotides line up with TRBD2. Germline V gene lookup returns CDR1 MNHNY and CDR2 SVGAGI (reference sequence). The CDR3 spans 14 residues. Trimming at V came to 6 bases and at J to 14 bases, leaving 7 bases not matched to a gene. The CDR3 DNA reads as TGTGCCAGCAGGGGACTAGCGGGAGGGCCGGGCGAGTTCTTC. Translated, it gives CASRGLAGGPGEFF.